This T cell receptor (beta chain) was captured in a study of CD8 T cells in ankylosing spondylitis. In this sample, this clonotype turned up many times. Its antigen is currently unknown. CDR3 size: 13 residues. Germline CDR1 and CDR2: SQVTM and ANQGSEA. V was cut by 7 bases and J by 3 bases, with 15 bases left in between. Each CDR3 protein is one row after TCRdb ran MiXCR on the 5' RACE reads. The sample yields roughly 200,000 distinct CDR3 sequences, over 10% seen once. Findings of the study overall: Matched ankylosing spondylitis synovial fluid reportedly contained a significantly enriched population of disease-linked clones. Some motif variants were previously reported in reactive arthritis synovial fluid and blood. Blood from ankylosing spondylitis patients appeared to carry a characteristic roughly 8-variant TCR beta motif.

The V gene is TRBV29-1, the J gene TRBJ1-1; D remains ambiguous. Material: blood, either unsorted or a sorted T cell fraction (not recorded which). This TCR was sampled from a male donor with ankylosing spondylitis or in good health (not recorded which). CDR3 in DNA: TGCAGCGCATACATTTCTGGGGACACTGAAGCTTTCTTT. It translates to CSAYISGDTEAFF.